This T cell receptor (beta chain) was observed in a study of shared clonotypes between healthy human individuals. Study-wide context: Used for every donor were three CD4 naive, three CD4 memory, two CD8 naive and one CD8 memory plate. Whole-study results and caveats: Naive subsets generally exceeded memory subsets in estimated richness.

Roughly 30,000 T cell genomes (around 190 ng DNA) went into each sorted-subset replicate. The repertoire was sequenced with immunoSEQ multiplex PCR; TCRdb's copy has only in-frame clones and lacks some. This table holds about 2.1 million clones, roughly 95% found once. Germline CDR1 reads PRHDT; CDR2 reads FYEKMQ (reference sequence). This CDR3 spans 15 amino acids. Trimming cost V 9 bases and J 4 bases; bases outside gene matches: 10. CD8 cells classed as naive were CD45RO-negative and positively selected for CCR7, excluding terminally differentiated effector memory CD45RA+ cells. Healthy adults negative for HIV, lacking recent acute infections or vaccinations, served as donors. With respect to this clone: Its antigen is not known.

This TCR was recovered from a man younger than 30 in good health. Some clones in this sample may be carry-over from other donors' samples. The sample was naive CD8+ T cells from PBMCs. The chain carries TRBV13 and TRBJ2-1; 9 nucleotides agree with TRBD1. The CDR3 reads CASSNRDRDYNEQFF. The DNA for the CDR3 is TGTGCCAGTTCGAACCGGGACAGGGATTACAATGAGCAGTTCTTC.